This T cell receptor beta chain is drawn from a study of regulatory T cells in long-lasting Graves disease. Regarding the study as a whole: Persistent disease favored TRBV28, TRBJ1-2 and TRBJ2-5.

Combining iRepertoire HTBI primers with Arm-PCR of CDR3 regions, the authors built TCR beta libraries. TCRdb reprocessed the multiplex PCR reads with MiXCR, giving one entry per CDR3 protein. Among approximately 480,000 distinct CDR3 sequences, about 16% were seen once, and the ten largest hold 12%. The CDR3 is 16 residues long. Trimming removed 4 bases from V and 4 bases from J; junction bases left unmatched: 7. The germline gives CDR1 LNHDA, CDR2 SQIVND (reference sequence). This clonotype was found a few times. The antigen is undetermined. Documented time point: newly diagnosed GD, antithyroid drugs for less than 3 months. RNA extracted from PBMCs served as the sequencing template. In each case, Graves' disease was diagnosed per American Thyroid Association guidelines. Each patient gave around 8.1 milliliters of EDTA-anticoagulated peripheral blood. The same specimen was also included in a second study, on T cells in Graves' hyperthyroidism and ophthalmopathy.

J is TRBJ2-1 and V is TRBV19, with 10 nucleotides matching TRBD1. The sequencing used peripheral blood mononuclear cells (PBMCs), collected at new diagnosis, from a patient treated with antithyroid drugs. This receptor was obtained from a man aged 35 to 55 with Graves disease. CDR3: CASSRPDRGRYNEQFF. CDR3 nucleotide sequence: TGTGCCAGTAGTAGGCCTGACAGGGGGCGTTACAATGAGCAGTTCTTC.